This is a list of T cell receptor beta chains from one sample in a study of blood T cell repertoires in COVID-19. This table comes from immunoSEQ multiplex PCR, and its TCRdb copy is limited to in-frame clones, with some not included. The sample includes over 120,000 clones, 80% to 85% of them seen just once. The sequenced material came from peripheral blood. The receptors originated from a woman aged 60-70 years with acute or convalescent COVID-19. Both conserved end residues are part of each CDR3. The D gene is left open where the match is weak. Only part of the rows carry a size: once, few, many, or a class if the clone is expanded.

>-|TRBJ2-3|-|TRBV24-1
CATSDLPGEDTQYF
TGTGCCACCAGTGATTTGCCAGGGGAAGATACGCAGTATTTT
>-|TRBJ2-7|-|TRBV3-1/TRBV3-2
CASSLRQASGEQYF
TGTGCCAGCAGCCTAAGGCAGGCCTCGGGGGAGCAGTACTTC
>-|TRBJ1-4|-|TRBV7-2
CASRLDRSNEKLFF
TGTGCCAGCCGCTTAGACAGGAGTAATGAAAAACTGTTTTTT
>-|TRBJ2-5|-|TRBV5-5
CASSLPASVRETQYF
TGTGCCAGCAGCTTGCCAGCCAGCGTAAGAGAGACCCAGTACTTC
>TRBD2|TRBJ2-1|-|TRBV28
CASRESGRASYNEQFF
TGTGCCAGCCGCGAGAGCGGGAGGGCCTCCTACAATGAGCAGTTCTTC
>-|TRBJ2-5|once|TRBV6-5
CASSPGSRWEETQYF
TGTGCCAGCAGCCCGGGTTCGAGGTGGGAGGAGACCCAGTACTTC
>-|TRBJ2-5|-|TRBV30
CAWSGGHQETQYF
TGTGCCTGGAGTGGGGGGCACCAAGAGACCCAGTACTTC
>-|TRBJ2-7|-|TRBV19
CASSQGPYEQYF
TGTGCCAGTAGTCAGGGCCCCTACGAGCAGTACTTC
>-|TRBJ1-5|few|TRBV29-1
CSARAGGNQPQHF
TGCAGCGCAAGGGCCGGGGGAAATCAGCCCCAGCATTTT
>-|TRBJ2-5|-|TRBV29-1
CSVQEQETQYF
TGCAGCGTTCAGGAACAAGAGACCCAGTACTTC
>-|TRBJ2-6|once|TRBV19
CASSIYSGANVLTF
TGTGCCAGTAGTATTTACTCTGGGGCCAACGTCCTGACTTTC
>-|TRBJ1-4|-|TRBV5-1
CASSLRAAATNEKLFF
TGCGCCAGCAGCTTGCGTGCGGCGGCGACTAATGAAAAACTGTTTTTT
>-|TRBJ1-4|-|TRBV7-9
CASSREGEGEKLFF
TGTGCCAGCAGCCGAGAGGGAGAGGGTGAAAAACTGTTTTTT
>TRBD1|TRBJ2-2|-|TRBV10-3
CAIKGGRNTGELFF
TGTGCCATCAAAGGGGGCCGGAACACCGGGGAGCTGTTTTTT
>-|TRBJ2-7|-|TRBV19
CASSIGVFSHSEQYF
TGTGCCAGTAGTATAGGGGTCTTCAGCCACAGCGAGCAGTACTTC
>-|TRBJ1-5|-|TRBV7-8
CASTGQSNQPQHF
TGTGCCAGCACCGGACAGAGCAATCAGCCCCAGCATTTT
>-|TRBJ1-1|-|TRBV5-1
CASSSGGGRGAEAFF
TGCGCCAGCAGCTCCGGCGGGGGCCGGGGAGCTGAAGCTTTCTTT
>TRBD2|TRBJ2-3|-|TRBV28
CASSYGGREDTQYF
TGTGCCAGCAGTTATGGCGGGAGGGAAGATACGCAGTATTTT
>TRBD2|TRBJ2-3|-|TRBV19
CASSLAGAEVDTQYF
TGTGCCAGTTCGCTAGCGGGAGCTGAAGTAGATACGCAGTATTTT
>TRBD2|TRBJ2-7|-|TRBV30
CAWSSTSVSYEQYF
TGTGCCTGGAGCTCGACTAGCGTATCCTACGAGCAGTACTTC
>TRBD1|TRBJ2-3|-|TRBV7-3
CASSSGQGVTDTQYF
TGTGCCAGCAGCTCCGGACAGGGGGTTACAGATACGCAGTATTTT
>-|TRBJ1-2|few|TRBV2
CASSEANTAVALSGYTF
TGTGCCAGCAGTGAAGCCAATACTGCGGTCGCATTATCCGGCTACACCTTC
>TRBD1|TRBJ1-2|-|TRBV2
CASTGTGGGGYTF
TGTGCCAGCACCGGGACAGGAGGTGGCGGCTACACCTTC
>-|TRBJ1-5|-|TRBV6-5
CASLIGLNSNQPQHF
TGTGCCAGCTTAATCGGACTCAATAGCAATCAGCCCCAGCATTTT
>-|TRBJ2-4|-|TRBV5-1
CASSSTPSSGAKNIQYF
TGCGCCAGCAGCAGCACACCTAGCTCCGGGGCCAAAAACATTCAGTACTTC
>TRBD2|TRBJ2-1|-|TRBV14
CASSLGLAGGANEQFF
TGTGCCAGCAGCCTGGGACTAGCGGGTGGTGCAAATGAGCAGTTCTTC